This TCR beta chain was recovered during a study of blood T cell repertoires in COVID-19. Study summary: PBMCs, B-cell-depleted T cells, or T cells provided the cDNA or gDNA that made up the material.

The V gene end was trimmed by 5 bases and the J gene end by 4 bases; junction bases not matched to a gene: 9. The CDR3 spans 15 residues. Germline CDR1 and CDR2: SGHRS and YFSETQ. Only in-frame clones appear in the TCRdb table, and some are missing; sequencing was by immunoSEQ multiplex PCR. The sample records about 120,000 clones, 80% to 90% being singletons. This clonotype was sampled from an older man with active or convalescent COVID-19. Sequencing was performed on peripheral blood. This chain links TRBV5-1 with TRBJ2-5; 9 bases fit TRBD2. CDR3 in DNA: TGCGCCAGCAGTCTCCCGGGACTAGCTTTAGAGACCCAGTACTTC. This codes for CASSLPGLALETQYF.